The T cell receptor (beta chain) described here comes from a study of blood T cell repertoires in COVID-19. There are 17 residues in the CDR3. TCRdb keeps only in-frame clones here, not all; method: immunoSEQ multiplex PCR. The sample has about 120,000 clones, roughly 80% seen once. The receptor was isolated from a man aged 50 or older with acute or convalescent COVID-19. The rearrangement uses TRBV21-1 and TRBJ1-5; the DNA was not used to check the table's D call, TRBD1. TRBV21-1 is deemed a pseudogene. Sequenced sample: peripheral blood. The CDR3 DNA reads TGTGCCAGCAGCAAAGGGTTCCGGGACAGGAGCAATCAGCCCCAGCATTTT. Protein: CASSKGFRDRSNQPQHF.